The clone carrying this T cell receptor beta chain was seen ten or more times. Its antigen is not identified. This sample stems from a study of T cell repertoires in cytomegalovirus infection. Using its own MiXCR run on the reads, TCRdb lists one record per CDR3 protein. The sample has about 480,000 distinct CDR3 sequences, roughly a third seen once. The length of the CDR3 is 13 residues. Germline CDR1 is SGHTA and CDR2 is FQGNSA. Trimming pared 5 bases from V and 5 bases from J, leaving 12 bases between. This clonotype was obtained from a human donor in good health (CMV status not recorded). Some clones in this sample may be carry-over from other donors' samples. The input for sequencing was cultured PBMCs, taken from culture after CMV antigen stimulation. The rearrangement links TRBV7-2 to TRBJ1-1; D ambiguous. In nucleotides, the CDR3 is TGTGCCAGCAGCCCCCAAGAAAGGACTGAAGCTTTCTTT. This sequence encodes CASSPQERTEAFF. Using reference TRBV7-2 and TRBJ1-1 for the parts outside the CDR3, the full variable domain is GAGVSQSPSNKVTEKGKDVELRCDPISGHTALYWYRQSLGQGLEFLIYFQGNSAPDKSGLPSDRFSAERTGGSVSTLTIQRTQQEDSAVYLCASSPQERTEAFFGQGTRLTVV.